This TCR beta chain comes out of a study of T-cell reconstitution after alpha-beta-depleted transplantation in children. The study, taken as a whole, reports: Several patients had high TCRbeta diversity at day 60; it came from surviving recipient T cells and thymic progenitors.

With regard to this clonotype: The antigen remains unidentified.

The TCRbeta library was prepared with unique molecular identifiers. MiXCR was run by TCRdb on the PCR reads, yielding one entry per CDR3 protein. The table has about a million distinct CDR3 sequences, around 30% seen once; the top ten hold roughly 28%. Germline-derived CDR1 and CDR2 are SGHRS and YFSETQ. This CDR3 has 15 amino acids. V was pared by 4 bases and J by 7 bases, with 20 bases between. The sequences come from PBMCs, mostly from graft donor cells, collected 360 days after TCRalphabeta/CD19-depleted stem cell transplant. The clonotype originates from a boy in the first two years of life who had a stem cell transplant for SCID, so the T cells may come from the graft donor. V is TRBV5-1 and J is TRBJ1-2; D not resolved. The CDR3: CASSPGRAALSGYTF. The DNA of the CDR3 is TGCGCCAGCAGCCCCGGACGGGCAGCCCTTAGTGGCTACACCTTC. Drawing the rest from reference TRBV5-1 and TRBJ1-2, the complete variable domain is KAGVTQTPRYLIKTRGQQVTLSCSPISGHRSVSWYQQTPGQGLQFLFEYFSETQRNKGNFPGRFSGRQFSNSRSEMNVSTLELGDSALYLCASSPGRAALSGYTFGSGTRLTVV.